This is a list of T cell receptor beta chains from one sample in a study of blood T cell repertoires in COVID-19. Libraries were prepared by immunoSEQ multiplex PCR; TCRdb keeps only in-frame clonotypes and omits some of them. The table has approximately 430,000 clones, 86% seen once. The sample was peripheral blood. The receptors originated from a woman in her 30s with active or convalescent COVID-19. CDR3s include the opening cysteine and the closing phenylalanine or tryptophan. The size field is filled for only some rows; it gives once, few, many or a size class.

J gene | V gene | clone size | CDR3 protein
TRBJ1-2 | TRBV10-1 | - | CASSQTEAYGYTF
TRBJ1-2 | TRBV14 | - | CASSPTDRPQKAPFYGYTF
TRBJ2-1 | TRBV19 | - | CASSNGQGNGAYEQFF
TRBJ2-7 | TRBV5-4 | - | CASSLRDSPAYEQYF
TRBJ1-4 | TRBV7-9 | - | CASSRGQGARPANEKLFF
TRBJ2-3 | TRBV3-1/TRBV3-2 | - | CASSLTTSQGDTQYF
TRBJ1-5 | TRBV19 | - | CASTTQAYSNQPQHF
TRBJ1-2 | TRBV30 | few | CAWRGPDRGYGYTF
TRBJ2-5 | TRBV7-6 | once | CASSRYGSQQETQYF
TRBJ2-6 | TRBV5-1 | once | CASSPGQPGANVLTF
TRBJ2-7 | TRBV5-1 | - | CASSQGQGGSYEQYF
TRBJ1-2 | TRBV27 | - | CASSLVPGQGAISYGYTF
TRBJ1-2 | TRBV29-1 | - | CSVEDETDNYGYTF
TRBJ2-5 | TRBV5-1 | - | CASSLAGGKETQYF
TRBJ2-2 | TRBV7-7 | - | CASSSRLNTGELFF
TRBJ2-2 | TRBV6-5 | - | CASNREFLNTGELFF
TRBJ2-2 | TRBV2 | - | CASRERVANTGELFF
TRBJ1-5 | TRBV6-2/TRBV6-3 | - | CASSQDSIVQPQHF
TRBJ2-1 | TRBV7-2 | - | CASSISGGSYNEQFF